Described below is a single TCR beta chain sequence and its context. Unique molecular identifiers were present on the cDNA, which also gained a universal primer site by template switching. In TCRdb, the 5' RACE reads were re-called with MiXCR into one record per CDR3 protein. The data hold about 470,000 distinct CDR3 sequences, with around 24% observed a single time. This entry belongs to a study of identical twins. V dropped 3 bases and J dropped 6 bases, with 11 bases sitting between them. This CDR3 comprises 13 residues. The V gene's germline CDR1 is SGHRS and CDR2 YFSETQ. These data were also filed under a second study, of T cells expressing NK-cell markers. That source reports: Out of eight donors sequenced, seven tested HCMV-seropositive and the remaining one seronegative. Evidence did not settle whether expanded NKG2C+ T cell clones targeted HCMV.

The chain is built from TRBV5-1 and TRBJ2-3; D is undetermined. Sample: CD4+ T cells sorted from blood. The sequence was obtained from a woman between 18 and 29 years old in good health. CDR3 sequence (DNA): TGCGCCAGCAGCTCCTCGGCGGAGGATACGCAGTATTTT. It translates to CASSSSAEDTQYF.